This TCR beta chain came from a study of blood T cells in healthy people across ages. The CDR3 totals 14 residues. Per the germline V gene, CDR1 is MNHEY and CDR2 is SVGEGT. With 7 bases clipped from V and 6 bases from J, the junction kept 10 bases outside the gene matches. Sample-barcoded 5' priming and a J-beta primer mix drove a second PCR of roughly 6 to 12 cycles. One entry per CDR3 protein, called by TCRdb with MiXCR from the 5' RACE reads. The sample records about 1.7 million distinct CDR3 sequences, under 30% being singletons. The specimen sequenced was blood. V usage is TRBV6-2 or TRBV6-3 and J usage is TRBJ1-2, with 8 bases identical to TRBD1. This clonotype was sampled from a woman in her twenties or thirties in good health. The CDR3 loop is CASNRDRRENGYTF. Here the CDR3 DNA reads TGTGCCAGCAACAGGGACAGGAGGGAGAATGGCTACACCTTC.